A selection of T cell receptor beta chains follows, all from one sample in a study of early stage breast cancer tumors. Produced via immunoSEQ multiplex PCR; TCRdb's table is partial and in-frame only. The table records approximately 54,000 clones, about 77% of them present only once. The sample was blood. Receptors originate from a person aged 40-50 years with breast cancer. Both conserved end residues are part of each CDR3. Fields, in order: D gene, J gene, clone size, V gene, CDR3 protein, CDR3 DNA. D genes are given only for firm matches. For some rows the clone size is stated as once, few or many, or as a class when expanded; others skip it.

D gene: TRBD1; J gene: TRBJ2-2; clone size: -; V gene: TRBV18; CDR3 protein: CASSPRQGSNTGELFF; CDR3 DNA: TGTGCCAGCTCACCCCGACAGGGGTCGAACACCGGGGAGCTGTTTTTT
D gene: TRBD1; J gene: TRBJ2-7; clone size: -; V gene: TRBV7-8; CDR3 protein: CASSITTGGNSYEQYF; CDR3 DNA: TGTGCCAGCAGCATTACCACAGGGGGCAACTCCTACGAGCAGTACTTC
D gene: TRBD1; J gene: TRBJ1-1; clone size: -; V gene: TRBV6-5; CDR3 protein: CASSYPGQAGNTEAFF; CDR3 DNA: TGTGCCAGCAGTTATCCAGGACAGGCCGGGAACACTGAAGCTTTCTTT
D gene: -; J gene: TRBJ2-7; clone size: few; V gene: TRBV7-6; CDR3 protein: CASSVSQDYEQYF; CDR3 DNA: TGTGCCAGCAGCGTGAGCCAAGACTACGAGCAGTACTTC
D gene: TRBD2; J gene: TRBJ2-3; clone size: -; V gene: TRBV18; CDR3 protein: CASSLSAGGTDTQYF; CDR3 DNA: TGTGCCAGCTCACTCTCGGCGGGAGGCACAGATACGCAGTATTTT
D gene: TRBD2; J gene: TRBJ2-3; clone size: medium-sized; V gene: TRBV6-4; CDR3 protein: CASSPSSGSGADTQYF; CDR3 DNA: TGTGCCAGCAGTCCTTCGAGCGGGAGTGGGGCAGATACGCAGTATTTT
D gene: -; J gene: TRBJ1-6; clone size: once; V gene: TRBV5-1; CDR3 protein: CASSLQGDRNSPLHF; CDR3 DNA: TGCGCCAGCAGCTTGCAAGGGGATCGGAATTCACCCCTCCACTTT
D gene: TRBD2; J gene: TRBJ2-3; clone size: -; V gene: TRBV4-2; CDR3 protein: CASSPRLAVEDTQYF; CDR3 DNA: TGTGCCAGCAGCCCCCGACTAGCCGTGGAAGATACGCAGTATTTT
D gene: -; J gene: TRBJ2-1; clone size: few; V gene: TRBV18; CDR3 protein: CASSPSQGIGNEQFF; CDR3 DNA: TGTGCCAGCTCACCGAGCCAGGGGATAGGCAATGAGCAGTTCTTC
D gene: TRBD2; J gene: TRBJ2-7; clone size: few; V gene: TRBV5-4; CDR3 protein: CASSLGREGYEQYF; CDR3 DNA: TGTGCCAGCAGCTTAGGGCGGGAGGGCTACGAGCAGTACTTC
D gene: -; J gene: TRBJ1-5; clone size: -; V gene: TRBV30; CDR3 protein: CAWRIELGRVVPQHF; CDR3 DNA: TGTGCCTGGAGGATAGAACTGGGTAGGGTAGTGCCCCAGCATTTT
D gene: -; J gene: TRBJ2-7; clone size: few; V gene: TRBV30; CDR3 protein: CAWTGRGASYEQYF; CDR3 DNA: TGTGCCTGGACCGGACGGGGGGCCTCCTACGAGCAGTACTTC
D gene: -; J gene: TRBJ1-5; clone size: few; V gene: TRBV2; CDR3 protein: CASRDSVSNQPQHF; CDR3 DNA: TGTGCCAGCAGAGATTCGGTTAGCAATCAGCCCCAGCATTTT
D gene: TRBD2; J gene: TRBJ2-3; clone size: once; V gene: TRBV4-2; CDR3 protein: CASSQGWSSGRPGADTQYF; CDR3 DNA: TGTGCCAGCAGCCAAGGATGGAGTAGCGGGAGGCCGGGGGCAGATACGCAGTATTTT
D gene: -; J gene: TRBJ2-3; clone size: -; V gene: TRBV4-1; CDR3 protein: CASSQEGTFISDTQYF; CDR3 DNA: TGCGCCAGCAGCCAAGAGGGGACCTTCATATCTGATACGCAGTATTTT
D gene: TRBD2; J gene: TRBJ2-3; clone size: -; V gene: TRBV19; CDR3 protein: CASQSPGGNTDTQYF; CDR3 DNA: TGTGCCAGTCAAAGCCCCGGGGGGAACACAGATACGCAGTATTTT
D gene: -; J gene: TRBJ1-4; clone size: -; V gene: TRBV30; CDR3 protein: CAWSRETKLFF; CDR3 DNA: TGTGCCTGGAGTAGGGAGACCAAACTGTTTTTT
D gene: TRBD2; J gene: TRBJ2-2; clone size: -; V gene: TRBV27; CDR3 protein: CASSYRLAGITGELFF; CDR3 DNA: TGTGCCAGCAGTTACCGACTAGCGGGTATCACCGGGGAGCTGTTTTTT
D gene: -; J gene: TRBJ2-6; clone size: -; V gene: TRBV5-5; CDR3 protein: CASSLVVSGANVLTF; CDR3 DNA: TGTGCCAGCAGCTTGGTAGTCTCTGGGGCCAACGTCCTGACTTTC
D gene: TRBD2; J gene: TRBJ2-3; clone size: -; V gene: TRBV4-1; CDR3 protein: CASSQDEASGVTDTQYF; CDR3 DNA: TGCGCCAGCAGCCAAGATGAGGCTAGCGGAGTCACAGATACGCAGTATTTT
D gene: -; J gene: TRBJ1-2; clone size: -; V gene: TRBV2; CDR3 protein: CASMGGVRGYTF; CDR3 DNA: TGTGCCAGCATGGGAGGGGTAAGGGGCTACACCTTC
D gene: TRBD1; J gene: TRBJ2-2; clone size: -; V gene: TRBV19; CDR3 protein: CASIDRGNTGELFF; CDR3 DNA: TGTGCCAGTATTGACAGGGGGAACACCGGGGAGCTGTTTTTT